The 2 T cell receptor beta chains below all came from one sample that was sequenced in a study of identical twins. TCRdb passed the 5' RACE reads through MiXCR, listing each CDR3 protein once. Found here are a few hundred thousand distinct CDR3 sequences, roughly 8.7% of them singletons; the top ten hold over 2.5%. These data were also filed under a second study, of yellow fever vaccine responses in identical twins.

Material: CD8+ T cells sorted from blood. The receptor source for this set is a woman aged 18-30 years in good health.

This clonotype was observed a few times. J is TRBJ2-3 and V is TRBV29-1; 10 nucleotides line up with TRBD2. CDR3 length: 15 residues. Trimming took 8 bases from V and 0 from J; bases not matched to a gene: 8. Germline CDR1 and CDR2: SQVTM and ANQGSEA. The CDR3 is CSSSGGQPSTDTQYF. The CDR3, as DNA: TGCAGCTCTAGCGGGGGCCAGCCTAGCACAGATACGCAGTATTTT.

The chain employs TRBV7-9 and TRBJ2-7; D is possibly TRBD1 (5 bases). V dropped 5 bases and J dropped 5 bases, with 19 bases sitting between them. CDR3 length: 15 residues. Germline CDR1 SEHNR, CDR2 FQNEAQ (reference sequence). The CDR3 DNA is TGTGCCAGCAGCCCGTCGACAGATTTTGTCGACGAGCAGTACTTC. Protein: CASSPSTDFVDEQYF.